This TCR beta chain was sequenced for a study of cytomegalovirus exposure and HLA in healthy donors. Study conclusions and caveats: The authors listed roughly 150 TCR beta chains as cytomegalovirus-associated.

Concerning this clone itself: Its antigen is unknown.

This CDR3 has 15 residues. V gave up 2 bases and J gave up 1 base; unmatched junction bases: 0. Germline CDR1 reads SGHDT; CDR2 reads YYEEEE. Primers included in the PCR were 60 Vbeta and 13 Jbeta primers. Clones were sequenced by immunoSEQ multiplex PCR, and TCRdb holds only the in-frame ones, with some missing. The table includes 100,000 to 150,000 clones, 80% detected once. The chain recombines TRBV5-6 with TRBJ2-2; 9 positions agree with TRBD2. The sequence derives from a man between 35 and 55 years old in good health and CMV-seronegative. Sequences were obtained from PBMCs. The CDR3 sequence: CASSFSGRNTGELFF. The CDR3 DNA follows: TGTGCCAGCAGCTTTAGCGGGAGGAACACCGGGGAGCTGTTTTTT.